This T cell receptor (beta chain) was recorded in a study of blood T cell repertoires in COVID-19. Germline CDR1 is SGHRS and CDR2 is YFSETQ. This CDR3 has 15 residues. The V end lost 0 bases, the J end lost 3 bases, and 12 bases lay between the germline ends. Sequenced by immunoSEQ multiplex PCR; TCRdb stores in-frame clones only, minus some. Of approximately 25,000 clones listed, roughly 94% are singletons. The receptor comes from a man in his 70s with active COVID-19. V and J are TRBV5-1 and TRBJ2-5, with D maybe TRBD1 (6 bases). Sequencing was done on a sample of peripheral blood. The CDR3 DNA reads as TGCGCCAGCAGCTTGGGGGCAGGGGCCGAAGAGACCCAGTACTTC. Translated: CASSLGAGAEETQYF.